Listed below are T cell receptor beta chains from one sample, sequenced in a study of T cells in localized non-small cell lung cancer. Assay: immunoSEQ multiplex PCR; the TCRdb copy retains only in-frame clones and omits some. The data contain around 26,000 clones, approximately 88% of them singletons. Here the sequenced sample was peripheral blood mononuclear cells, taken before any cancer treatment. The source is a woman aged 40-69 years with stage III lung adenocarcinoma. Each CDR3 is given with its conserved first and last residue. The D gene is left open where the match is weak. Where a row states a size, it is once, few, many or the class of an expanded clone; other rows omit it.

abundance,j_gene,d_gene,v_gene,CDR3nt,CDR3aa
.,TRBJ1-1,TRBD1,TRBV5-5,TGTGCCAGCAGCTTTTCCCCCGGGACAGGGGGCCCAATGCACACTGAAGCTTTCTTT,CASSFSPGTGGPMHTEAFF
.,TRBJ2-1,TRBD2,TRBV7-2,TGTGCCAGCAGTCCAACTAGCGGGAGGTACGAGCAGTTCTTC,CASSPTSGRYEQFF
.,TRBJ2-5,TRBD1,TRBV4-3,TGCGCCAGCAGCCAAGACGGTCAGGGGGAGGAGACCCAGTACTTC,CASSQDGQGEETQYF
.,TRBJ2-2,.,TRBV6-5,TGTGCCAGCAGTTACTCGAGAAAAACCGGGGAGCTGTTTTTT,CASSYSRKTGELFF
.,TRBJ2-7,.,TRBV4-3,TGCGCCAGCAGCCAAGAGGGAGGTGCCTCCTACGAGCAGTACTTC,CASSQEGGASYEQYF
.,TRBJ1-2,.,TRBV5-1,TGCGCCAGCAGCAAACCGGGAACCGCCTTCAACTATGGCTACACCTTC,CASSKPGTAFNYGYTF
.,TRBJ2-7,.,TRBV7-2,TGTGCCAGCAGCTTAGCGGGGGGATACGAGCAGTACTTC,CASSLAGGYEQYF
.,TRBJ1-2,.,TRBV2,TGTGCCAGCAGTGAGAAGGCTAGGGGCTATGGCTACACCTTC,CASSEKARGYGYTF
.,TRBJ2-1,TRBD1,TRBV19,TGTGCCAGTAGTATCGGGGGACAGGGGTCCAATGAGCAGTTCTTC,CASSIGGQGSNEQFF
once,TRBJ2-4,.,TRBV19,TGTGCCAGTAAAGGAAGGGTAGGGGAAAACATTCAGTACTTC,CASKGRVGENIQYF
.,TRBJ1-4,TRBD1,TRBV5-4,TGTGCCAGCAGCTTGGGACAGGGCGGCGAAAAACTGTTTTTT,CASSLGQGGEKLFF
once,TRBJ1-2,TRBD1,TRBV29-1,TGCAGCGTGGAGACAGGGGGCTATGGCTACACCTTC,CSVETGGYGYTF
.,TRBJ2-5,.,TRBV18,TGTGCCAGCTCACCACCGGGTGTAAGGATGGAGACCCAGTACTTC,CASSPPGVRMETQYF